This paragraph reports one TCR beta chain. There is no known antigen for this receptor. No quality values exist for individual bases; no much larger clone is one base distant. These data belong to a study of T cell responses to AZD1222 COVID-19 vaccine (dated by TCRdb to the early 2020s). Context from the whole study: AZD1222 recipients whose second dose came at about 4 weeks and those whose second dose came at about 12 weeks were combined into one group, since spike-specific TCR depth and breadth did not differ between the two schedules. TCR sequencing was performed for 230 to 250 trial participants, of whom 200 to 220 were given two doses of AZD1222 and some 26 were given two doses of MenACWY control vaccine. Trial participants were enrolled by age into 18-55, 56-69 and 70-plus year subgroups, with around 140, 26 and 57 TCR-sequenced participants respectively.

The intended sense of this specimen's time point label: baseline before first vaccination. The vaccinee samples were drawn from two UK trials, COV001 and COV002, one of which was a single-blind randomized controlled phase 2/3 trial testing AZD1222 (ChAdOx1 nCoV-19) in healthy adults. For TCRbeta chain sequencing, PBMC samples were collected from trial participants at day 0 and at day 28 after the second dose. On the study overall, not on this receptor specifically: Only five to seven AZD1222 recipients were SARS-CoV-2 seropositive at baseline, limiting conclusions about previously exposed vaccinees. The vaccine-associated CD4 TCRs covered the entire spike protein, and the dominant responses fell in regions 160-218 and 743-854. Reportedly, almost half of the unique spike-specific TCRs recognized epitopes lying outside the regions that are mutated in the B.1.351 and B.1.1.7 variants. The 56-69-year group was small, and its depth increase did not reach significance, likely because of low power. No day 14 peak-response samples were available, so repertoires were characterized only after the peak T cell response. After two AZD1222 doses, both the breadth and the depth of spike-specific TCRs were significantly higher than at day 0 and than in MenACWY recipients. Participants were mostly white British and included more females than males, and it was suggested by the authors that clonal diversity may have been underestimated.

CDR1 and CDR2 were assigned from the germline V gene as MGHRA and YSYEKL. From cysteine to phenylalanine, the CDR3 is 14 amino acids long. Just CDR3 DNA is preserved here, 42 bases in frame from base 1. V is pared back by 0 bases and J by 5 bases, with 11 bases lying between the germline termini. The CDR3 regions of human TCRbeta chains were subjected to immunosequencing. Turning to the authors' computational methods: TCRs in the repertoires were matched against a reference library of SARS-CoV-2-specific TCRs that had been generated with the MIRA antigen-specificity platform. Breadth was defined as the fraction of unique TCRs that were SARS-CoV-2-associated, and depth was defined as the fraction of total T cells that were SARS-CoV-2-associated. Using the MIRA data, each spike-specific TCR was assigned both to the spike region to which the TCR was reactive and to a CD4 or CD8 class. Log10-transformed breadth and depth values were compared by one-way ANOVA with Sidak's multiple comparisons tests. This is the immuneACCESS table as TCRdb keeps it, with only in-frame sequences that have V and J called. A part of the clones is gone; compared with another copy, unresolved V genes explain less than half, and the rest is unexplained. V and J calls and clone size are copied from that table; D and trimming were computed from the DNA. This sample lists 110,000 or so clones; about 90% were detected once. The ten largest account for 5% to 6% of the sample.

Specimen: peripheral blood, collected on day 0 of AZD1222 vaccination. The receptor comes from an adult in good health. This receptor chain uses TRBV4-1 and TRBJ2-7; the D gene lacks a confident call. The DNA sequence reads TGCGCCAGCAGCCAAGATCAGGTCTTGAACGAGCAGTACTTC. This sequence encodes CASSQDQVLNEQYF.